These T cell receptor beta chains were read from a single sample in a study of T cell repertoires in cytomegalovirus infection. Each CDR3 protein gets one entry after TCRdb re-called the reads with MiXCR. The sample consists of approximately 200,000 distinct CDR3 sequences, 22% of them appearing once. Sequenced material: CD8+ T cells from PBMCs. These receptors all stem from a human donor in good health (CMV status not recorded). Some clones in this sample may be carry-over from other donors' samples. Each CDR3 is given with its conserved first and last residue. The order of the fields is V gene, clone size, CDR3 protein. Some rows mark clone size as missing; the rest say once, few, many or name a class of expanded clone.

V: TRBV5-4
size: .
CDR3: CASSFWGLNYGYTF

V: TRBV19
size: .
CDR3: CASSIEDSETYEQYF

V: TRBV28
size: few
CDR3: CASSSRAPAQHF

V: TRBV14
size: few
CDR3: CASSQGSAPHEQFF

V: TRBV20-1
size: .
CDR3: CSAIIPTGDIYF

V: TRBV7-9
size: few
CDR3: CASSIGQAYTPRDYGYTF

V: TRBV28
size: .
CDR3: CASSPRAIFTEAFF

V: TRBV7-2
size: many
CDR3: CASSPRLGPDQPQHF

V: TRBV6-5
size: few
CDR3: CASSLSSVPTRETQYF

V: TRBV7-9
size: medium-sized
CDR3: CASSLAGPGELFF

V: TRBV27
size: .
CDR3: CASSTSRGPGYTF

V: TRBV12-5
size: few
CDR3: CASGLSPRGADNQPQHF

V: TRBV19
size: .
CDR3: CASSIASGYNEQFF

V: TRBV28
size: .
CDR3: CASSGDSLGDTQYF

V: TRBV4-1
size: few
CDR3: CASSQAQGYEQYF

V: TRBV15
size: few
CDR3: CATSSDSITTDTQYF

V: TRBV11-1
size: many
CDR3: CASSLSLRDRVIHEQYF

V: TRBV24-1
size: many
CDR3: CATSDLQGQGNEQFF

V: TRBV4-1
size: few
CDR3: CASSQEGDRGYEQYF

V: TRBV7-2
size: few
CDR3: CASSLNTADTQYF

V: TRBV7-8
size: .
CDR3: CASSLVLQGANTEAFF

V: TRBV4-1
size: .
CDR3: CASSLHQGTPEAFF

V: TRBV11-2
size: .
CDR3: CASSLEWKGRWGTGELFF

V: TRBV12-3/TRBV12-4
size: .
CDR3: CASSPAVGAADTQYF

V: TRBV7-2
size: many
CDR3: CASSLSPNNPLAGGTDTQYF

V: TRBV28
size: few
CDR3: CASSQTGFPSPLHF

V: TRBV10-3
size: .
CDR3: CAISDPGESPLHF

V: TRBV7-2
size: many
CDR3: CASSQRSRYGYTF

V: TRBV5-1
size: .
CDR3: CASSLDPTPGPDGYTF

V: TRBV5-5
size: few
CDR3: CASAHRDHQFEQFF

V: TRBV7-6
size: .
CDR3: CASRGAGDNYGYTF

V: TRBV5-5
size: .
CDR3: CASRQKITGVIYEQYF

V: TRBV5-1
size: few
CDR3: CASSLAGSYYEQYF

V: TRBV28
size: few
CDR3: CASSLSGIAYNEQFF

V: TRBV20-1
size: few
CDR3: CSAMVRGFGYTF

V: TRBV7-5
size: .
CDR3: CISVPEAATGNTEAFF

V: TRBV10-3
size: .
CDR3: CAISPFGGSYNEQFF